Presented here are 28 T cell receptor beta chains from one specimen sequenced in a study of blood T cell repertoires in COVID-19. Assay: immunoSEQ multiplex PCR; the TCRdb copy retains only in-frame clones and omits some. There are about 110,000 clones in the sample; about four fifths occur only once, and more than 4% lies in the top ten. The sample comprised peripheral blood. The receptor set was obtained from a human donor in a cohort sampled during active COVID-19.

The chain combines TRBV19 with TRBJ1-5; D is possibly TRBD1 (6 bases). With 4 bases removed from V and 4 bases from J, the gap between germline ends came to 11 bases. CDR3 length: 14 amino acids. Germline V gene sequence: CDR1 LNHDA, CDR2 SQIVND (reference sequence). The CDR3 spells CASSNRQENQPQHF. Written as DNA, the CDR3 is TGTGCCAGTAGTAACCGACAGGAGAATCAGCCCCAGCATTTT.

The CDR3 DNA reads as TGTGCCAGCTCACCACGGGAGCTAGCGGGAGTGAGAGGGGCCAACGTCCTGACTTTC. This codes for CASSPRELAGVRGANVLTF. This rearrangement joins TRBV18 to TRBJ2-6, with 10 positions matching TRBD2. This CDR3 spans 19 amino acids. The V gene end was trimmed by 1 base and the J gene end by 4 bases; junction bases not matched to a gene: 10. Germline V gene data show CDR1 as KGHSH and CDR2 as LQKENI.

The V and J genes are TRBV7-2 and TRBJ2-3; the match to TRBD1 covers 8 bases. This CDR3 contains 16 residues. Germline CDR1 is SGHTA and CDR2 is FQGNSA. V shed 5 bases and J 3 bases; nucleotides not matched to a gene: 10. As DNA, the CDR3 is TGTGCCAGCAGCCATGCACAGGGGGTAGGGACAGATACGCAGTATTTT. Protein: CASSHAQGVGTDTQYF.

V and J are TRBV3-1 (or the pseudogene TRBV3-2) and TRBJ1-1, with 9 bases that match TRBD1. This CDR3 is built from 14 residues. V lost 6 bases, J lost 10 bases, and 12 bases stayed unmatched. Germline values: CDR1 LGHDT, CDR2 YNNKEL (reference sequence). The CDR3 region has the DNA TGTGCCAGCAGTGTCTCCGGGACAGGGTCACGAGCTTTCTTT. Protein sequence: CASSVSGTGSRAFF.

CDR3 region: CASSQAAARPTEAFF. The CDR3 DNA sequence: TGCGCCAGCAGCCAAGCGGCAGCGAGGCCCACTGAAGCTTTCTTT. The chain employs TRBV4-1 and TRBJ1-1; the D is unclear. This CDR3 region has 15 residues. CDR1 and CDR2 (germline): MGHRA, YSYEKL. Trimming removed 1 base from V and 4 bases from J, with 13 bases in between.

The chain carries TRBV7-9 and TRBJ2-3; 7 bases align to TRBD2. V shed 5 bases, J shed 4 bases, and the junction held 12 bases outside the gene matches. The CDR3 runs 16 residues. Germline values: CDR1 SEHNR, CDR2 FQNEAQ (reference sequence). CDR3 coding DNA: TGTGCCAGCAGCATCCCGGGCCTAGCGGCCCCAGATACGCAGTATTTT. This codes for CASSIPGLAAPDTQYF.

The chain is built from TRBV18 and TRBJ1-1; 8 bases fit TRBD1. The V and J ends lost 3 bases and 5 bases, in that order; junction bases with no gene match: 8. CDR1 and CDR2 from the germline V gene are KGHSH and LQKENI. The CDR3 spans 15 residues. CDR3 region: CASSPGDRGGTEAFF. Written as DNA, the CDR3 is TGTGCCAGCTCACCCGGAGACAGGGGAGGTACTGAAGCTTTCTTT.

This clone appeared a single time. The V and J genes are TRBV28 and TRBJ1-4; 9 bases agree with TRBD1. Germline values: CDR1 MDHEN, CDR2 SYDVKM. V gave up 5 bases and J gave up 12 bases; unmatched junction bases: 16. This CDR3 has 16 amino acids. The CDR3 sequence: CASSATGTGFYRELFF. The CDR3 DNA reads TGTGCCAGCAGTGCGACCGGGACAGGGTTTTACAGGGAACTGTTTTTT. Filled out from reference TRBV28 and TRBJ1-4, the complete variable domain reads DVKVTQSSRYLVKRTGEKVFLECVQDMDHENMFWYRQDPGLGLRLIYFSYDVKMKEKGDIPEGYSVSREKKERFSLILESASTNQTSMYLCASSATGTGFYRELFFGSGTQLSVL.

V is TRBV28 and J is TRBJ1-6, with 9 bases that match TRBD1. The V gene's germline CDR1 is MDHEN and CDR2 SYDVKM. The CDR3 is 13 residues long. V was clipped by 6 bases and J by 7 bases; unmatched bases: 1. CDR3 DNA sequence: TGTGCCAGCAGGGGGACAGGGAATTCACCCCTCCACTTT. The encoded protein is CASRGTGNSPLHF.

Here the CDR3 DNA reads TGCGCCAGCAGCTTGGGTGGAGTCTCCTTGTACCAAGAGACCCAGTACTTC. Residues: CASSLGGVSLYQETQYF. This chain joins TRBV5-1 and TRBJ2-5; D call uncertain. Germline values: CDR1 SGHRS, CDR2 YFSETQ. The CDR3 loop spans 17 amino acids. Trimming cost V 0 bases and J 0 bases, with 15 bases left between them. Complete variable domain (other parts from reference TRBV5-1 and TRBJ2-5): KAGVTQTPRYLIKTRGQQVTLSCSPISGHRSVSWYQQTPGQGLQFLFEYFSETQRNKGNFPGRFSGRQFSNSRSEMNVSTLELGDSALYLCASSLGGVSLYQETQYFGPGTRLLVL.

The chain has TRBV4-3 and TRBJ1-6; 7 nucleotides align to TRBD1. The V segment lost 4 bases and the J segment 7 bases; nucleotides outside the gene matches: 4. Germline CDR1 reads LGHNA; CDR2 reads YSLEER. The CDR3 consists of 14 residues. The CDR3 DNA follows: TGCGCCAGCAGCCCGAAGACAGGGAATTCACCCCTCCACTTT. This translates into CASSPKTGNSPLHF.

This clone was counted a few times. The chain employs TRBV7-8 and TRBJ2-7, with D tentatively TRBD2 (5 bases). Trimming took off 1 base at V and 0 bases at J, with 10 bases between the two ends. CDR1 is SGHVS and CDR2 is FQNEAQ in the germline V gene. The length of the CDR3 is 15 residues. CDR3 loop: CASSLVLGSSYEQYF. The CDR3 DNA is TGTGCCAGCAGCTTAGTTTTGGGGAGCTCCTACGAGCAGTACTTC.

The rearrangement links TRBV24-1 to TRBJ1-5, with a tentative D call TRBD1 (5 bases). The CDR3 loop spans 16 amino acids. CDR1 and CDR2 from the germline V gene are KGHDR and SFDVKD. V lost 3 bases and J lost 6, with 17 bases in between. Here the CDR3 DNA reads TGTGCCACCAGTGATCCCCTGGGGCAGGCTTTTCAGCCCCAGCATTTT. Protein: CATSDPLGQAFQPQHF.

This chain uses TRBV11-1 with TRBJ2-5; 8 bases are shared with TRBD2. V lost 5 bases, J lost 2 bases, and 4 bases stayed unmatched. The germline V gene has CDR1 SGHAT and CDR2 FQDESV (reference sequence). The CDR3 has 14 residues. The CDR3: CASSPGGSQETQYF. The DNA of the CDR3 is TGTGCCAGCAGCCCGGGAGGGTCACAAGAGACCCAGTACTTC.

V gene TRBV27 combines with J gene TRBJ2-7; 8 bases are shared with TRBD2. Germline V gene data show CDR1 as MNHEY and CDR2 as SMNVEV (reference sequence). J gave up 2 bases and V 0 bases, and 3 bases lay outside the gene matches. The CDR3 contains 15 residues. The CDR3 coding sequence is TGTGCCAGCAGTTTATCGTCGGGAGGGGCCTACGAGCAGTACTTC. As protein: CASSLSSGGAYEQYF.

The CDR3 coding sequence is TGTGCTAGTGGTCTGCCGCCAGGCGTCTATGGCTACACCTTC. This gives the protein CASGLPPGVYGYTF. The rearrangement links TRBV12-5 to TRBJ1-2, with D uncertain. Germline CDR1 LGHNT, CDR2 FRNRAP. This CDR3 has 14 amino acids. V was shortened by 5 bases and J by 4 bases, with 14 bases between the two germline ends. The variable domain in full, with the rest retrieved from reference TRBV12-5 and TRBJ1-2, is DARVTQTPRHKVTEMGQEVTMRCQPILGHNTVFWYRQTMMQGLELLAYFRNRAPLDDSGMPKDRFSAEMPDATLATLKIQPSEPRDSAVYFCASGLPPGVYGYTFGSGTRLTVV.

This clone was observed a few times. The genes are TRBV28 and TRBJ2-7; D unresolved. This CDR3 is built from 12 residues. Per the germline V gene, CDR1 is MDHEN and CDR2 is SYDVKM. V lost 5 bases and J 4 bases, leaving 9 bases between the germline ends. This CDR3 reads CASSPPLYEQYF. In DNA, the CDR3 is TGTGCCAGCAGTCCCCCCCTATACGAGCAGTACTTC.

The V call is TRBV18, the J call TRBJ2-5; 7 bases align to TRBD2. Germline values: CDR1 KGHSH, CDR2 LQKENI. Unmatched junction bases numbered 6, after V lost 3 bases and J lost 2 bases. This CDR3 has 15 amino acids. CDR3 bases: TGTGCCAGCTCACCTACCGGGACTACTCAAGAGACCCAGTACTTC. Translating it yields CASSPTGTTQETQYF. Looking up the rest from reference TRBV18 and TRBJ2-5 gives the full variable domain: NAGVMQNPRHLVRRRGQEARLRCSPMKGHSHVYWYRQLPEEGLKFMVYLQKENIIDESGMPKERFSAEFPKEGPSILRIQQVVRGDSAAYFCASSPTGTTQETQYFGPGTRLLVL.

The count of this clone is one. CDR3 coding DNA: TGTGCCAGCAGCTTAGGACAGGGGAATGAAGCTTTCTTT. Amino acid sequence: CASSLGQGNEAFF. The chain recombines TRBV7-9 with TRBJ1-1; 8 positions agree with TRBD1. CDR1 is SEHNR and CDR2 is FQNEAQ in the germline V gene (reference sequence). CDR3 size: 13 residues. V lost 1 base and J lost 7; bases outside the gene matches: 2.

The chain has TRBV7-9 and TRBJ1-5; D not resolved. This CDR3 spans 14 amino acids. V gave up 0 bases and J gave up 0 bases, with 3 bases separating them. Germline V gene lookup returns CDR1 SEHNR and CDR2 FQNEAQ (reference sequence). CDR3 in DNA: TGTGCCAGCAGCTTAGCCCATAGCAATCAGCCCCAGCATTTT. The encoded protein is CASSLAHSNQPQHF.

The genes are TRBV9 and TRBJ1-6; 7 bases are a match to TRBD1. Per the germline V gene, CDR1 is SGDLS and CDR2 is YYNGEE. The CDR3 sequence is 15 residues long. With 2 bases clipped from V and 9 bases from J, the junction kept 8 bases outside the gene matches. The CDR3 DNA is TGTGCCAGCAGCGTCCAGGGGGGAGCTAGTTCACCCCTCCACTTT. Protein product: CASSVQGGASSPLHF.

The rearrangement links TRBV7-8 to TRBJ2-4; TRBD2 aligns across 7 bases. Germline trimming cut 1 base from V and 1 base from J; bases unmatched to any gene: 16. Germline-derived CDR1 and CDR2 are SGHVS and FQNEAQ. CDR3 length equals 20 residues. CDR3 amino acids: CASSLGAQAGGRVAKNIQYF. CDR3 DNA: TGTGCCAGCAGCTTAGGAGCGCAGGCGGGTGGGAGGGTGGCCAAAAACATTCAGTACTTC.

The V gene is TRBV24-1, the J gene TRBJ1-2, with D perhaps matching TRBD1 (6 bases). V lost 9 bases and J lost 2, with 12 bases in between. CDR1 is KGHDR, CDR2 SFDVKD, per germline. CDR3 length equals 13 residues. CDR3 residues: CATSGHQNYGYTF. The CDR3 coding sequence is TGTGCCACCTCGGGACACCAGAACTATGGCTACACCTTC.

The rearrangement links TRBV2 to TRBJ2-2, with 7 bases matching TRBD1. With 7 bases clipped from V and 5 bases from J, the junction kept 10 bases outside the gene matches. Germline CDR1 is SNHLY and CDR2 is FYNNEI. This CDR3 comprises 15 residues. The DNA for the CDR3 is TGTGCCAGCAAAAGTGGGAGACAGGGAACCGGGGAGCTGTTTTTT. Translation: CASKSGRQGTGELFF.

The chain links TRBV3-1 (or the pseudogene TRBV3-2) to TRBJ2-5; D might be TRBD2 (6 bases). Per germline, CDR1 LGHDT and CDR2 YNNKEL (reference sequence). This CDR3 comprises 13 residues. The V end was cut by 4 bases, the J end by 4 bases, with 10 bases between. This CDR3 is CASSLGTVETQYF. DNA for the CDR3: TGTGCCAGCAGCCTTGGGACTGTAGAGACCCAGTACTTC.

V is TRBV27 and J is TRBJ2-3; 7 positions match TRBD2. CDR3 size: 16 residues. The junction had 12 bases not matched to a gene; V was cut back by 6 bases and J by 3 bases. Per germline, CDR1 MNHEY and CDR2 SMNVEV (reference sequence). As DNA, the CDR3 is TGTGCCAGCAGATTTTTCTGGGAGCGGGAAACAGATACGCAGTATTTT. Translated: CASRFFWERETDTQYF.

The chain has TRBV18 and TRBJ2-5, with unresolved D. CDR1 KGHSH and CDR2 LQKENI come from the germline V gene. Deletions cut 2 bases from V and 4 bases from J, with 5 bases between. This CDR3 comprises 12 residues. The chain's CDR3 is CASSPGPETQYF. Here the CDR3 DNA reads TGTGCCAGCTCACCAGGGCCAGAGACCCAGTACTTC.

This clone was recorded a few times. The chain combines TRBV28 with TRBJ1-1; D uncertain. V shed 3 bases and J shed 5 bases, with 13 bases lying between them. This CDR3 comprises 14 residues. Germline CDR1 is MDHEN and CDR2 is SYDVKM. CDR3 in DNA: TGTGCCAGCAGTTTGGGTCAGCCGGAGACTGAAGCTTTCTTT. Translating gives CASSLGQPETEAFF.